This is a list of T cell receptor beta chains from one sample in a study of memory CD4+ T cells and cytomegalovirus serostatus. TCRdb's copy holds only in-frame clones and misses some; the assay was immunoSEQ multiplex PCR. The data contain about 60,000 clones, 70% to 80% of them seen just once; the ten biggest clones take up under 3%. The sequenced sample was memory CD4+ T cells from blood. Receptor source: an adult in good health and CMV-seropositive. The CDR3 runs from the conserved cysteine through the conserved F or W. D genes are given only for firm matches. A row's size may be missing; if present it is once, few, many or a size class.

J gene: TRBJ2-4
clone size: few
V gene: TRBV5-1
D gene: TRBD1
CDR3 protein: CASSPGQGTGNIQYF
CDR3 DNA: TGCGCCAGCAGCCCCGGACAGGGGACGGGAAACATTCAGTACTTC

J gene: TRBJ2-1
clone size: -
V gene: TRBV7-6
D gene: TRBD2
CDR3 protein: CASSLEAGTSGNNEQFF
CDR3 DNA: TGTGCCAGCAGCTTAGAGGCCGGGACTAGCGGGAACAATGAGCAGTTCTTC

J gene: TRBJ2-3
clone size: -
V gene: TRBV5-1
D gene: -
CDR3 protein: CASSLRGVLTDTQYF
CDR3 DNA: TGCGCCAGCAGCTTGAGAGGGGTCCTCACAGATACGCAGTATTTT

J gene: TRBJ2-2
clone size: -
V gene: TRBV5-4
D gene: -
CDR3 protein: CASSEWGANTGELFF
CDR3 DNA: TGTGCCAGCAGTGAGTGGGGCGCGAACACCGGGGAGCTGTTTTTT

J gene: TRBJ1-4
clone size: many
V gene: TRBV29-1
D gene: -
CDR3 protein: CSVAQGNEKLFF
CDR3 DNA: TGCAGCGTAGCCCAGGGAAATGAAAAACTGTTTTTT

J gene: TRBJ2-3
clone size: -
V gene: TRBV9
D gene: -
CDR3 protein: CASSPSGSTSTDTQYF
CDR3 DNA: TGTGCCAGCAGCCCGTCTGGTTCTACAAGCACAGATACGCAGTATTTT

J gene: TRBJ1-2
clone size: -
V gene: TRBV4-2
D gene: -
CDR3 protein: CASRIPGGGYTF
CDR3 DNA: TGTGCCAGCAGGATCCCAGGAGGGGGCTACACCTTC

J gene: TRBJ1-1
clone size: -
V gene: TRBV11-2
D gene: TRBD1
CDR3 protein: CASSLDRETEAFF
CDR3 DNA: TGTGCCAGCAGCTTGGACAGGGAGACTGAAGCTTTCTTT

J gene: TRBJ2-5
clone size: few
V gene: TRBV4-3
D gene: -
CDR3 protein: CASSQGLVEETQYF
CDR3 DNA: TGCGCCAGCAGCCAAGGGTTGGTAGAAGAGACCCAGTACTTC

J gene: TRBJ2-3
clone size: -
V gene: TRBV2
D gene: -
CDR3 protein: CASSFAEEADTQYF
CDR3 DNA: TGTGCCAGCAGTTTTGCGGAGGAGGCAGATACGCAGTATTTT

J gene: TRBJ1-2
clone size: -
V gene: TRBV29-1
D gene: -
CDR3 protein: CSVGAQVNYGYTF
CDR3 DNA: TGCAGCGTTGGGGCACAGGTTAACTATGGCTACACCTTC

J gene: TRBJ2-5
clone size: -
V gene: TRBV7-2
D gene: TRBD2
CDR3 protein: CASSLVPAGETQYF
CDR3 DNA: TGTGCCAGCAGCTTGGTCCCAGCGGGGGAGACCCAGTACTTC

J gene: TRBJ2-1
clone size: once
V gene: TRBV5-1
D gene: -
CDR3 protein: CASSGRDYNEQFF
CDR3 DNA: TGCGCCAGCAGCGGCCGGGACTACAATGAGCAGTTCTTC

J gene: TRBJ2-5
clone size: -
V gene: TRBV5-6
D gene: -
CDR3 protein: CASSFVALGTQYF
CDR3 DNA: TGTGCCAGCAGCTTCGTGGCCCTCGGGACCCAGTACTTC

J gene: TRBJ2-1
clone size: -
V gene: TRBV6-4
D gene: TRBD2
CDR3 protein: CASSGTSGKQFF
CDR3 DNA: TGTGCCAGCAGTGGAACTAGCGGGAAGCAGTTCTTC

J gene: TRBJ2-3
clone size: -
V gene: TRBV7-9
D gene: -
CDR3 protein: CASIIPGADTQYF
CDR3 DNA: TGTGCCAGCATAATCCCAGGGGCAGATACGCAGTATTTT

J gene: TRBJ2-2
clone size: once
V gene: TRBV11-3
D gene: TRBD1
CDR3 protein: CASADRKNTGELFF
CDR3 DNA: TGTGCCAGCGCGGACAGGAAGAACACCGGGGAGCTGTTTTTT

J gene: TRBJ2-7
clone size: -
V gene: TRBV30
D gene: TRBD1
CDR3 protein: CAWSSRQGYYEQYF
CDR3 DNA: TGTGCCTGGAGTTCGAGACAGGGCTACTACGAGCAGTACTTC

J gene: TRBJ1-1
clone size: -
V gene: TRBV7-6
D gene: TRBD1
CDR3 protein: CASSPLGQGGLAEAFF
CDR3 DNA: TGTGCCAGCAGCCCCCTCGGACAGGGGGGATTGGCTGAAGCTTTCTTT

J gene: TRBJ2-3
clone size: -
V gene: TRBV7-6
D gene: -
CDR3 protein: CASSPNLGGRADTQYF
CDR3 DNA: TGTGCCAGCAGCCCAAATCTGGGGGGGCGGGCAGATACGCAGTATTTT

J gene: TRBJ1-1
clone size: -
V gene: TRBV28
D gene: -
CDR3 protein: CASSLLGHTEAFF
CDR3 DNA: TGTGCCAGCAGTTTACTGGGCCACACTGAAGCTTTCTTT

J gene: TRBJ2-3
clone size: -
V gene: TRBV5-1
D gene: -
CDR3 protein: CASSLVVSTSDTQYF
CDR3 DNA: TGCGCCAGCAGCTTGGTGGTCAGTACCTCAGATACGCAGTATTTT